The sequence of this T cell receptor (beta chain) was determined in a study of cytomegalovirus exposure and HLA in healthy donors. Study conclusions and caveats: The dataset shows that most TCR sequences were rare, while some public TCRs occurred in many donors.

Method: immunoSEQ multiplex PCR; TCRdb's copy keeps in-frame clones and lacks some. In the table there are 110,000 to 150,000 clones, roughly nine tenths of which are singletons. This clone was seen just once. What it binds is unknown. The CDR3 length is 16 residues. J lost 2 bases, V lost 0 bases, and 3 bases had no gene match. The germline V gene has CDR1 PRHDT and CDR2 FYEKMQ (reference sequence). This rearrangement joins TRBV13 to TRBJ2-3; 9 bases line up with TRBD2. What was sequenced was PBMCs. The receptor's source is a man between 18 and 35 years old in good health and CMV-seronegative. The CDR3 DNA is TGTGCCAGCAGCTTAGGCGCTAGCGGGGACACAGATACGCAGTATTTT. Translating it yields CASSLGASGDTDTQYF.